A selection of T cell receptor beta chains follows, all from one sample in a study of PD-L1 blockade in urothelial cancer. Assay used: immunoSEQ multiplex PCR; TCRdb lists only in-frame clones, some missing. This sample has tens of thousands of clones, with about 81% found just once. The specimen was PBMCs, collected around atezolizumab (anti-PD-L1) treatment. The receptors were gathered from a man between 65 and 85 years old with urothelial cancer. The CDR3 runs from the conserved cysteine through the conserved F or W. Size values are once, few and many counts, or a class for expanded clones, and some rows have none.

CDR3 length | J gene | clone size | V gene | CDR3 protein
13 | TRBJ2-1 | NA | TRBV19 | CASSIGGQNEQFF
14 | TRBJ1-5 | NA | TRBV28 | CATFSQYSNQPQHF
16 | TRBJ2-3 | NA | TRBV7-9 | CASSSDALASTDTQYF
14 | TRBJ2-1 | NA | TRBV7-9 | CATRSGQVSDEQFF
17 | TRBJ2-5 | NA | TRBV10-3 | CAIRRAAGGGKVETQYF
16 | TRBJ2-1 | few | TRBV5-1 | CASSLDPSSSYNEQFF
11 | TRBJ2-7 | NA | TRBV28 | CASSSFYEQYF
16 | TRBJ1-5 | few | TRBV19 | CASSASRGYSNQPQHF
13 | TRBJ1-3 | NA | TRBV5-6 | CASSRDRANTIYF
14 | TRBJ1-2 | NA | TRBV28 | CASSLSTGGYGYTF
14 | TRBJ2-7 | NA | TRBV27 | CASRPGGGRDEQYF
16 | TRBJ2-6 | NA | TRBV28 | CASTLDRAAGANVLTF
14 | TRBJ2-5 | NA | TRBV11-2 | CASSPYGRLETQYF
15 | TRBJ2-3 | NA | TRBV12-5 | CASGLVGGMEDTQYF
14 | TRBJ1-1 | NA | TRBV11-2 | CASSLGQGNTEAFF
14 | TRBJ1-3 | NA | TRBV11-2 | CASSLRDGGNTIYF
15 | TRBJ2-5 | once | TRBV9 | CASSSDPGGQETQYF
14 | TRBJ2-2 | NA | TRBV7-2 | CASSTGVVSGELFF
16 | TRBJ2-1 | NA | TRBV27 | CASSLSGLAGYNEQFF
13 | TRBJ2-5 | NA | TRBV11-3 | CASSPGNQETQYF
15 | TRBJ2-3 | NA | TRBV11-2 | CASSLGSSSTDTQYF
14 | TRBJ1-1 | NA | TRBV9 | CASSARQDLTEAFF
16 | TRBJ2-3 | NA | TRBV10-1 | CASSEASGGPTDTQYF
12 | TRBJ1-1 | few | TRBV19 | CASSPTGLEAFF
14 | TRBJ2-1 | NA | TRBV9 | CASSGRQSHNEQFF
15 | TRBJ1-1 | NA | TRBV6-5 | CASSPIGGLNTEAFF
14 | TRBJ1-1 | few | TRBV7-9 | CASSQLGGNTEAFF
15 | TRBJ1-5 | NA | TRBV28 | CASPPGAGVLQPQHF
15 | TRBJ2-2 | NA | TRBV5-5 | CASSFWDINTGELFF
15 | TRBJ1-2 | once | TRBV28 | CASSSPPPGSNGYTF
15 | TRBJ1-2 | NA | TRBV28 | CASSFSMGENGGYTF
17 | TRBJ2-1 | NA | TRBV9 | CASSGSPLAGEYNEQFF
14 | TRBJ1-1 | NA | TRBV6-5 | CASSYSQGNTEAFF
14 | TRBJ1-5 | once | TRBV29-1 | CSGPLTGINQPQHF
13 | TRBJ1-2 | few | TRBV25-1 | CASSEQENYGYTF
16 | TRBJ2-2 | few | TRBV15 | CATSRDKREYTGELFF
11 | TRBJ2-7 | few | TRBV7-2 | CASSPGRLKYF
13 | TRBJ2-7 | NA | TRBV6-1 | CASQQGISYEQYF
14 | TRBJ2-7 | NA | TRBV14 | CASSPGQSAYEQYF
16 | TRBJ2-1 | NA | TRBV19 | CASRLYETGTGNEQFF
16 | TRBJ2-5 | NA | TRBV19 | CASSPQRQGKGETQYF
14 | TRBJ2-1 | many | TRBV19 | CASSISSGYNEQFF
15 | TRBJ1-3 | once | TRBV7-2 | CASSLTGSSGNTIYF
14 | TRBJ2-1 | NA | TRBV28 | CASSLIRGTNEQFF
13 | TRBJ1-2 | NA | TRBV19 | CASSHVTYYGYTF
16 | TRBJ2-2 | NA | TRBV5-8 | CASSPGEFANTGELFF